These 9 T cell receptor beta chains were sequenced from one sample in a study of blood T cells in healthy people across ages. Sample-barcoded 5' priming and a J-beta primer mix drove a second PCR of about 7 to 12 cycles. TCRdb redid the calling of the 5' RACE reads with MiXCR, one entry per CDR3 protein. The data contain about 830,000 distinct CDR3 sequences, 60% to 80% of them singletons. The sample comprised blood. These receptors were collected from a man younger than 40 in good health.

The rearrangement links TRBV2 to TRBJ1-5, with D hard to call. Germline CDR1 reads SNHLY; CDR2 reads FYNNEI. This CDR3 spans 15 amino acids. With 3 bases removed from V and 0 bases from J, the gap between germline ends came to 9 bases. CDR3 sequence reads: CASSERQLSNQPQHF. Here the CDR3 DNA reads TGTGCCAGCAGTGAGAGGCAGCTTAGCAATCAGCCCCAGCATTTT.

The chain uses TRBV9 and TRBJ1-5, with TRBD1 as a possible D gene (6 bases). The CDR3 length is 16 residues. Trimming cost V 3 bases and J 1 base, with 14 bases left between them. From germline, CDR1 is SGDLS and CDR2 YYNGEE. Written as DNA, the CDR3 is TGTGCCAGCAGCGCGGGGGGACACCAGAGCAATCAGCCCCAGCATTTT. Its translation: CASSAGGHQSNQPQHF.

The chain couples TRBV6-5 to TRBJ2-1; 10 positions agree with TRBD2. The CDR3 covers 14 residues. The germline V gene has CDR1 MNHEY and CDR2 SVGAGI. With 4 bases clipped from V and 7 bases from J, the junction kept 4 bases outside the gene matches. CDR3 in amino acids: CASSSSSGGNEQFF. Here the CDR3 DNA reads TGTGCCAGCAGTTCCTCTAGCGGGGGTAATGAGCAGTTCTTC.

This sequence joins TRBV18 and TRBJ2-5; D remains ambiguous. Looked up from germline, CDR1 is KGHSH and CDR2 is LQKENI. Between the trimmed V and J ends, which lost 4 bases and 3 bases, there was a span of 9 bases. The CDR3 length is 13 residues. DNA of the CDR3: TGTGCCAGCTCACGCGAACAAGAAGAGACCCAGTACTTC. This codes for CASSREQEETQYF.

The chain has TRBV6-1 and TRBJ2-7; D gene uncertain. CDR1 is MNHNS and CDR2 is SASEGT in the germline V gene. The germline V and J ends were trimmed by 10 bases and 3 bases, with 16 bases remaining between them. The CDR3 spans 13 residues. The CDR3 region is CATPAGPLYEQYF. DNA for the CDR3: TGTGCCACCCCGGCTGGGCCACTCTACGAGCAGTACTTC.

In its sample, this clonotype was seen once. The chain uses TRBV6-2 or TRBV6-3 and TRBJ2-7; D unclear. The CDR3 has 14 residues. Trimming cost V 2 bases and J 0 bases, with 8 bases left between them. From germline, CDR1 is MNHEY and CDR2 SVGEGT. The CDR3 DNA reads TGTGCCAGCAGTTACAACGTGGGCTCCTACGAGCAGTACTTC. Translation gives CASSYNVGSYEQYF.

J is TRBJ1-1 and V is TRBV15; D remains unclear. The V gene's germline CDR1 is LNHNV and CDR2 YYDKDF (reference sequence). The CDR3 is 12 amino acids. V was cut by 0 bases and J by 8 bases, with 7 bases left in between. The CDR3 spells CATSRDSHEAFF. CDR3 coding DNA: TGTGCCACCAGCAGAGATTCCCACGAAGCTTTCTTT.

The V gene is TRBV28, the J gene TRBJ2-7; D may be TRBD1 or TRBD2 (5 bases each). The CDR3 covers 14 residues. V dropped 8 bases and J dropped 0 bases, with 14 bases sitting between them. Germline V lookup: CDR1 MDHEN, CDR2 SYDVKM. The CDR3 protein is CASAEGRDSYEQYF. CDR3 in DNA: TGTGCCAGCGCTGAGGGGAGAGACTCCTACGAGCAGTACTTC.

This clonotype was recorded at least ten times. In DNA form, the CDR3 reads TGTGCCAGCAGACCAAGCGGGGTACCGGGCAATGAGCAGTTCTTC. Encoded protein: CASRPSGVPGNEQFF. J is TRBJ2-1 and V is TRBV7-8; 7 bases map to TRBD2. The CDR3 is 15 residues long. V shed 6 bases and J 6 bases; nucleotides not matched to a gene: 11. Looked up from germline, CDR1 is SGHVS and CDR2 is FQNEAQ. The full variable domain, its missing parts supplied by reference TRBV7-8 and TRBJ2-1, is GAGVSQSPRYKVAKRGQDVALRCDPISGHVSLFWYQQALGQGPEFLTYFQNEAQLDKSGLPSDRFFAERPEGSVSTLKIQRTQQEDSAVYLCASRPSGVPGNEQFFGPGTRLTVL.